These 28 T cell receptor beta chains share one sample of origin, sequenced in a study of CD8 T cells in Susac syndrome. A quantity of about 0.45 to 1 ug RNA underwent reverse transcription using random hexamers. TCRdb itself ran the immunoSEQ multiplex PCR reads through MiXCR, one entry per CDR3 protein. The data show about 200,000 distinct CDR3 sequences, 75% to 95% seen once. Source material: CD4+ T cells from PBMCs. The source of these receptors is a human donor with Susac syndrome.

This clonotype was seen only a few times. The V and J genes are TRBV6-1 and TRBJ1-2; no clear D. Germline V gene data show CDR1 as MNHNS and CDR2 as SASEGT. V was trimmed by 8 bases and J by 0 bases, leaving 13 bases between them. The CDR3 sequence is 14 residues long. The CDR3 here is CASPAMGANYGYTF. As DNA, the CDR3 is TGTGCCAGCCCAGCAATGGGAGCTAACTATGGCTACACCTTC.

V gene TRBV5-4 combines with J gene TRBJ2-1, with TRBD1 matching 7 bases. Looked up from germline, CDR1 is SGHNT and CDR2 is YYREEE (reference sequence). Trimming at V came to 0 bases and at J to 5 bases, leaving 11 bases not matched to a gene. This CDR3 has 17 amino acids. The CDR3 nucleotides are TGTGCCAGCAGCTTGGCCAGACGGACAGGTATCGACAATGAGCAGTTCTTC. As protein: CASSLARRTGIDNEQFF. Based on the CDR3 plus reference TRBV5-4 and TRBJ2-1, the full variable domain is ETGVTQSPTHLIKTRGQQVTLRCSSQSGHNTVSWYQQALGQGPQFIFQYYREEENGRGNFPPRFSGLQFPNYSSELNVNALELDDSALYLCASSLARRTGIDNEQFFGPGTRLTVL.

This sequence joins TRBV5-1 and TRBJ2-1; 10 positions match TRBD2. The CDR3 has 15 residues. Germline assignment: CDR1 SGHRS and CDR2 YFSETQ. V dropped 0 bases and J dropped 9; count of bases not matched to a gene: 6. Here the CDR3 reads CASSLGAGGEGEQFF. CDR3 in DNA: TGCGCCAGCAGCTTGGGAGCGGGAGGGGAAGGTGAGCAGTTCTTC.

The chain employs TRBV3-1 and TRBJ2-7; 14 bases map to TRBD2. V shed 3 bases, J shed 2 bases, and the junction held 9 bases outside the gene matches. The CDR3 loop spans 18 amino acids. Germline V gene lookup returns CDR1 LGHDT and CDR2 YNNKEL (reference sequence). The CDR3 loop reads CASSQTSGRARRAYEQYF. For the CDR3, the DNA is TGTGCCAGCAGCCAGACTAGCGGGAGGGCCCGAAGAGCCTACGAGCAGTACTTC.

This clonotype has more than one count but fewer than ten. V and J are TRBV6-1 and TRBJ2-7, with D unclear. This CDR3 contains 12 residues. The germline V gene encodes CDR1 MNHNS and CDR2 SASEGT. Trimming shortened V by 10 bases and J by 7 bases, and 17 bases separated the two germline ends. The CDR3 coding sequence is TGTGCCACCACCGCATACGGCGGTGAGCAGTACTTC. Encoded protein: CATTAYGGEQYF.

The V gene is TRBV2, the J gene TRBJ2-3; tentatively, D is TRBD2 (5 bases). The CDR3 length is 14 residues. The germline CDR1 and CDR2 sequences are SNHLY and FYNNEI. V was clipped by 7 bases and J by 2 bases, with 13 bases between them. The CDR3 sequence is CASTRTWATDTQYF. In DNA, the CDR3 is TGTGCCAGCACCAGGACTTGGGCCACAGATACGCAGTATTTT.

The chain recombines TRBV12-3 or TRBV12-4 with TRBJ2-5; TRBD1 matches at 10 bases. The CDR3 is 14 residues long. V was pared by 7 bases and J by 5 bases, with 7 bases of the junction left unmatched. In nucleotides, the CDR3 is TGTGCCAGCACCACGACAGGGGGCAGGGAGACCCAGTACTTC. Translated: CASTTTGGRETQYF.

The sample holds a few counts of this clonotype. The gene calls are TRBV9 and TRBJ2-7; TRBD2 agrees at 9 bases. This CDR3 is built from 14 residues. Germline-derived CDR1 and CDR2 are SGDLS and YYNGEE. V was clipped by 3 bases and J by 2 bases; unmatched bases: 3. This CDR3 is CASSATSGPYEQYF. The CDR3 DNA follows: TGTGCCAGCAGCGCGACTAGCGGACCCTACGAGCAGTACTTC.

V is TRBV5-4 and J is TRBJ2-3; a weak D match, TRBD1 (6 bases). The V and J ends lost 4 bases and 2 bases respectively, with 8 bases between them. The CDR3 is made up of 13 amino acids. Germline V gene data show CDR1 as SGHNT and CDR2 as YYREEE (reference sequence). As DNA, the CDR3 is TGTGCCAGCAGCGGGGACAACACAGATACGCAGTATTTT. This sequence encodes CASSGDNTDTQYF.

The rearrangement links TRBV25-1 to TRBJ1-1; 7 bases agree with TRBD1. The CDR3 has 14 residues. CDR1 and CDR2 (germline): MGHDK, SYGVNS. V shed 8 bases and J 2 bases; nucleotides not matched to a gene: 8. The CDR3 region is CASRFRGENTEAFF. DNA for the CDR3: TGTGCCAGCCGGTTCAGGGGGGAAAACACTGAAGCTTTCTTT.

This chain uses TRBV7-9 with TRBJ1-6; D remains ambiguous. Looked up from germline, CDR1 is SEHNR and CDR2 is FQNEAQ (reference sequence). The V end was cut by 0 bases, the J end by 11 bases, with 8 bases between. The CDR3 runs to 13 residues. As DNA, the CDR3 is TGTGCCAGCAGCTTAGCGTCAGATCCACCCCTCCACTTT. Protein: CASSLASDPPLHF.

This sequence joins TRBV7-6 and TRBJ1-5, with TRBD1 identical over 12 bases. Unmatched junction bases numbered 10, after V lost 5 bases and J lost 8 bases. Germline CDR1 reads SGHVS; CDR2 reads FNYEAQ. This CDR3 is built from 16 residues. The CDR3: CASSPRDRGRLEPQHF. The CDR3 nucleotides are TGTGCCAGCAGCCCCCGGGACAGGGGGCGGCTGGAGCCCCAGCATTTT.

This clonotype was detected only once. The rearrangement uses TRBV27 and TRBJ1-5; D is uncertain. The V and J ends lost 4 bases and 4 bases respectively, with 14 bases between them. The CDR3 is 15 amino acids. Germline-derived CDR1 and CDR2 are MNHEY and SMNVEV (reference sequence). CDR3 region: CASSSGPWGNQPQHF. The CDR3 nucleotides are TGTGCCAGCAGTTCCGGGCCCTGGGGTAATCAGCCCCAGCATTTT.

The V gene is TRBV30, the J gene TRBJ2-7, with D perhaps TRBD2 (6 bases). Germline CDR1 is GTSNPN and CDR2 is SVGIG (reference sequence). V gave up 0 bases and J gave up 4 bases, with 7 bases separating them. The CDR3 extends over 12 amino acids. The CDR3 loop reads CAWSVGGYEQYF. CDR3 DNA sequence: TGTGCCTGGAGTGTGGGAGGTTACGAGCAGTACTTC.

The chain combines TRBV7-9 with TRBJ2-5; D is perhaps TRBD1 or TRBD2 (5 bases each). The V gene's germline CDR1 is SEHNR and CDR2 FQNEAQ (reference sequence). The V and J ends lost 6 bases and 2 bases respectively, with 22 bases between them. The CDR3 sequence is 17 residues long. The chain's CDR3 is CASSYNVVRGDQETQYF. The DNA for the CDR3 is TGTGCCAGCAGTTATAACGTAGTTCGGGGCGATCAAGAGACCCAGTACTTC. The full variable domain, completed using reference TRBV7-9 and TRBJ2-5, is DTGVSQNPRHKITKRGQNVTFRCDPISEHNRLYWYRQTLGQGPEFLTYFQNEAQLEKSRLLSDRFSAERPKGSFSTLEIQRTEQGDSAMYLCASSYNVVRGDQETQYFGPGTRLLVL.

This chain links TRBV5-1 with TRBJ2-5; tentative D call: TRBD1 (6 bases). Between the trimmed V and J ends, which lost 1 base and 5 bases, there was a span of 9 bases. Germline V gene lookup returns CDR1 SGHRS and CDR2 YFSETQ. The CDR3 is 13 residues long. The CDR3 loop reads CASSLRTAETQYF. The CDR3, as DNA: TGCGCCAGCAGCTTGAGGACAGCTGAGACCCAGTACTTC.

The chain uses TRBV15 and TRBJ1-2, with D hard to call. The CDR3 consists of 15 residues. The germline V and J ends were trimmed by 5 bases and 5 bases, with 18 bases remaining between them. Germline loops: CDR1 LNHNV, CDR2 YYDKDF (reference sequence). CDR3 amino acids: CATSDYSLPGYGYTF. In DNA, the CDR3 is TGTGCCACCAGCGATTACAGCCTCCCCGGATATGGCTACACCTTC.

The V call is TRBV7-3, the J call TRBJ1-1, with a possible D match to TRBD1 (5 bases). The CDR3 spans 15 residues. Trimming shortened V by 4 bases and J by 0 bases, and 12 bases separated the two germline ends. Germline values: CDR1 SGHTA, CDR2 FQGTGA. This CDR3 reads CASSSSGTMNTEAFF. CDR3 DNA: TGTGCCAGCAGCTCCTCCGGGACCATGAACACTGAAGCTTTCTTT. The whole variable domain, filled in from reference TRBV7-3 and TRBJ1-1, reads GAGVSQTPSNKVTEKGKYVELRCDPISGHTALYWYRQSLGQGPEFLIYFQGTGAADDSGLPNDRFFAVRPEGSVSTLKIQRTERGDSAVYLCASSSSGTMNTEAFFGQGTRLTVV.

The table lists this clonotype with a count of one. An end of the junction does not agree with germline; a read error may underlie this. This chain uses TRBV3-1 with TRBJ2-7; TRBD1 matches 7 bases. Germline CDR1 LGHDT, CDR2 YNNKEL (reference sequence). The CDR3 extends over 12 amino acids. The CDR3 is CASRMIETGKNF. In nucleotides, the CDR3 is TGTGCCAGCAGGATGATTGAGACAGGGAAGAACTTC.

The CDR3 protein is CASSLGRDQPQHF. The CDR3, as DNA: TGTGCCAGCTCACTTGGAAGGGATCAGCCCCAGCATTTT. This chain joins TRBV7-9 and TRBJ1-5; D call uncertain. The CDR3 runs to 13 residues. The V end lost 8 bases, the J end lost 5 bases, and 13 bases lay between the germline ends. Germline CDR1 SEHNR, CDR2 FQNEAQ (reference sequence).

This chain links TRBV6-5 with TRBJ2-5; TRBD2 agrees at 7 bases. Germline V gene sequence: CDR1 MNHEY, CDR2 SVGAGI. V lost 6 bases, J lost 5 bases, and 12 bases stayed unmatched. The CDR3 runs to 15 residues. The CDR3 here is CASSRDLGGGETQYF. For the CDR3, the DNA is TGTGCCAGCAGCCGCGATTTGGGGGGAGGGGAGACCCAGTACTTC.

A single count supports this clonotype. The chain combines TRBV27 with TRBJ2-7, with 9 bases identical to TRBD1. CDR1 and CDR2 (germline): MNHEY, SMNVEV (reference sequence). V was pared by 5 bases and J by 3 bases, with 5 bases of the junction left unmatched. This CDR3 contains 14 residues. Written as DNA, the CDR3 is TGTGCCAGCAGTATGCCGGGACAGGGCTACGAGCAGTACTTC. It is translated as CASSMPGQGYEQYF.

The V and J genes are TRBV7-2 and TRBJ2-1; weak D call: TRBD2 (7 bases). Germline V gene data show CDR1 as SGHTA and CDR2 as FQGNSA. Trimming stripped 1 base from V and 2 bases from J, with 21 bases between. CDR3 length equals 19 residues. This chain's CDR3 is CASSLVVMRERGTYNEQFF. CDR3 nucleotide sequence: TGTGCCAGCAGCTTAGTAGTAATGCGGGAGAGGGGGACCTACAATGAGCAGTTCTTC.

The chain links TRBV6-5 to TRBJ1-1, with TRBD1 matching over 9 bases. CDR1 and CDR2 from the germline V gene are MNHEY and SVGAGI. The CDR3 spans 17 residues. V shed 2 bases, J shed 1 base, and the junction held 8 bases outside the gene matches. The CDR3 here is CASSYTIQGAGNTEAFF. The DNA for the CDR3 is TGTGCCAGCAGTTACACAATACAGGGGGCAGGGAACACTGAAGCTTTCTTT.

The genes are TRBV5-1 and TRBJ1-5; 11 nucleotides agree with TRBD1. The V segment lost 2 bases and the J segment 7 bases; nucleotides outside the gene matches: 5. CDR1 is SGHRS and CDR2 is YFSETQ in the germline V gene. The length of the CDR3 is 15 residues. Written as DNA, the CDR3 is TGCGCCAGCAGCTTTGGGACAGGGGGAGAGCAGCCCCAGCATTTT. Its protein is CASSFGTGGEQPQHF. Full variable domain (remainder filled in from reference TRBV5-1 and TRBJ1-5): KAGVTQTPRYLIKTRGQQVTLSCSPISGHRSVSWYQQTPGQGLQFLFEYFSETQRNKGNFPGRFSGRQFSNSRSEMNVSTLELGDSALYLCASSFGTGGEQPQHFGDGTRLSIL.

CDR3 DNA: TGCAGTGCTAGAGATCAAGCGGGAGGCCCGAACACCGGGGAGCTGTTTTTT. Residues: CSARDQAGGPNTGELFF. This chain links TRBV20-1 with TRBJ2-2; 9 bases are shared with TRBD2. The CDR3 spans 17 residues. V shed 0 bases, J shed 0 bases, and the junction held 5 bases outside the gene matches. From germline, CDR1 is DFQATT and CDR2 SNEGSKA (reference sequence).

The V call is TRBV7-6, the J call TRBJ2-3; 13 bases align to TRBD2. With V trimmed by 1 base and J by 1 base, 2 bases remained unmatched. Per the germline V gene, CDR1 is SGHVS and CDR2 is FNYEAQ. The CDR3 is 17 residues long. CDR3 sequence (DNA): TGTGCCAGCAGCTTAGGGGGGACTAGCGGGGGCACAGATACGCAGTATTTT. Its protein product is CASSLGGTSGGTDTQYF. Combining the CDR3 with reference TRBV7-6 and TRBJ2-3 gives the whole variable domain GAGVSQSPRYKVTKRGQDVALRCDPISGHVSLYWYRQALGQGPEFLTYFNYEAQQDKSGLPNDRFSAERPEGSISTLTIQRTEQRDSAMYRCASSLGGTSGGTDTQYFGPGTRLTVL.

There are a few counts of this clonotype. The gene calls are TRBV23-1 and TRBJ2-3; 11 bases agree with TRBD1. TRBV23-1 is designated an ORF whose function remains uncertain. Unmatched junction bases numbered 6, after V lost 4 bases and J lost 3 bases. CDR3 length equals 16 residues. DNA for the CDR3: TGCGCCAGCAGTCCCCCGGGACAGGGGGGGACAGATACGCAGTATTTT. Translated, it gives CASSPPGQGGTDTQYF.